What follows describes a single TCR beta chain. The data belong to a study of shared clonotypes between healthy human individuals. Study as a whole: The donors, two women and three men, were aged 18 to 49.

Here immunoSEQ multiplex PCR was the method, and the copy in TCRdb shows in-frame clones only, minus some. Of roughly 1,100,000 clones in the sample, roughly 80% were seen once. The sample consisted of memory CD4+ T cells sorted from blood. Noted subset: CD45RA-negative fraction. The origin of this receptor is a man between 18 and 35 years old in good health.

The CDR3 here is CAINKVVGGGTDTQYF. The CDR3 DNA sequence: TGTGCCATCAATAAAGTGGTCGGGGGCGGCACAGATACGCAGTATTTT. The chain is built from TRBV10-3 and TRBJ2-3; D possibly matches TRBD1 or TRBD2 (6 bases each). CDR1 ENHRY and CDR2 SYGVKD come from the germline V gene. CDR3 length equals 16 residues. Trimming left V 7 bases short and J 1 base short, with 18 bases between.